Below, 30 T cell receptor beta chains from the same sample are listed, as sequenced in a study of T cells after yellow fever vaccination. TCRdb re-analysed the 5' RACE reads in MiXCR, keeping a single row per CDR3 protein. The sample holds around 180,000 distinct CDR3 sequences, approximately 6% seen once. The sequencing used CD4+ T cells sorted from PBMCs, collected on the day of the first yellow fever vaccination. These receptors were collected from a man aged 18-30 years who received the YFV17D yellow fever vaccine.

This clonotype showed up many times. The rearrangement links TRBV4-3 to TRBJ2-7; maybe TRBD2 (5 bases). In germline, CDR1 is LGHNA, CDR2 YSLEER. The CDR3 is 19 amino acids. V was trimmed by 1 base and J by 2 bases, leaving 24 bases between them. CDR3 region: CASSQGRSSRPPSAYEQYF. The DNA for the CDR3 is TGCGCCAGCAGCCAAGGGAGATCTAGCCGCCCCCCTTCAGCCTACGAGCAGTACTTC.

This clonotype was counted a few times. The CDR3 protein is CASSPQRDGNEQFF. CDR3 nucleotides: TGTGCCAGCAGCCCCCAGCGGGATGGGAATGAGCAGTTCTTC. V and J are TRBV7-9 and TRBJ2-1, with 7 bases matching TRBD2. J gave up 7 bases and V 5 bases, and 8 bases lay outside the gene matches. The CDR3 has 14 residues. Germline assignment: CDR1 SEHNR and CDR2 FQNEAQ (reference sequence).

On this clonotype: A much larger clonotype is one base distant, so this may be a read error. The chain recombines TRBV5-6 with TRBJ2-7; D not certain. CDR3 length: 16 residues. Germline lookup yields CDR1 SGHDT and CDR2 YYEEEE. Trimming took 4 bases from V and 2 from J, leaving 19 bases between them. The CDR3 bases are TGTGCCAGCAGCACGGAGTTCGGGCTCCGGACCTACGAGCAGTACTTC. It codes for CASSTEFGLRTYEQYF.

This clonotype was detected only a few times. V gene TRBV20-1 combines with J gene TRBJ2-5, with 11 bases lining up with TRBD2. J was trimmed by 3 bases and V by 0 bases; bases with no gene match: 9. CDR1 DFQATT and CDR2 SNEGSKA come from the germline V gene (reference sequence). CDR3 length: 17 amino acids. CDR3 in DNA: TGCAGTGCTAGAGATCGCCTAGCGGGGGGCGAAAAAGAGACCCAGTACTTC. It translates to CSARDRLAGGEKETQYF.

This clonotype was detected many times. The chain uses TRBV24-1 and TRBJ2-1; the D gene is possibly TRBD1 (6 bases). The V and J ends lost 6 bases and 5 bases respectively, with 13 bases between them. Germline V gene sequence: CDR1 KGHDR, CDR2 SFDVKD. CDR3 length: 14 residues. CDR3 protein: CATSLDRMDNEQFF. CDR3 DNA sequence: TGTGCCACCAGTTTAGACAGGATGGACAATGAGCAGTTCTTC.

This clonotype was observed at least ten times. Its ends do not fully match the called genes, so a read error is possible. The J gene is TRBJ1-2, the V gene TRBV12-3 or TRBV12-4; no clear D. This CDR3 spans 12 amino acids. The CDR3 DNA reads TGTGCCAGCAGCTTAGAACTCTATGGCTACACCTTC. It translates to CASSLELYGYTF.

This clonotype was picked up many times. The V gene is TRBV5-1, the J gene TRBJ1-5; possible D gene TRBD1, 5 bases. CDR1 is SGHRS and CDR2 is YFSETQ in the germline V gene. This CDR3 region has 13 residues. The V end lost 2 bases, the J end lost 10 bases, and 13 bases lay between the germline ends. DNA for the CDR3: TGCGCCAGCAGCTTCGGGACGGCGGGCCCCCAGCATTTT. Translation gives CASSFGTAGPQHF.

This clonotype came up many times. This rearrangement joins TRBV5-1 to TRBJ2-5; tentatively, D is TRBD1 or TRBD2 (6 bases each). Germline V lookup: CDR1 SGHRS, CDR2 YFSETQ. The CDR3 contains 17 residues. V was clipped by 4 bases and J by 0 bases, with 19 bases between them. Here the CDR3 DNA reads TGCGCCAGCAGCCGGGACTCCAGAGGGGGGTACCAAGAGACCCAGTACTTC. It specifies CASSRDSRGGYQETQYF.

This clonotype was seen more than once but under ten times. This sequence joins TRBV23-1 and TRBJ2-7; maybe TRBD2 (5 bases). TRBV23-1 belongs to the ORF category, with a function that is uncertain. The CDR3 spans 15 residues. With 2 bases removed from V and 0 bases from J, the gap between germline ends came to 11 bases. The CDR3: CASSQGYGNSYEQYF. In DNA form, the CDR3 reads TGCGCCAGCAGTCAAGGGTACGGGAACTCCTACGAGCAGTACTTC.

In this sample, this clonotype turned up many times. V and J are TRBV7-2 and TRBJ1-4; tentatively, D is TRBD1 (6 bases). The CDR3 runs to 16 residues. The V gene lost 2 bases and the J gene lost 0 bases, with 10 bases spanning the gap. Germline V gives CDR1 SGHTA, CDR2 FQGNSA. This CDR3 reads CASSLTPGATNEKLFF. CDR3 sequence (DNA): TGTGCCAGCAGCTTAACCCCAGGGGCAACTAATGAAAAACTGTTTTTT.

The rearrangement joins TRBV6-1 to TRBJ1-1; 7 positions match TRBD1. Trimming cost V 8 bases and J 4 bases; bases outside gene matches: 10. The CDR3 runs 14 residues. Germline-derived CDR1 and CDR2 are MNHNS and SASEGT. The CDR3 region is CASEGADLATEAFF. The CDR3, as DNA: TGTGCCAGCGAGGGGGCGGATTTGGCCACTGAAGCTTTCTTT.

This clonotype was found many times. The chain is built from TRBV11-3 and TRBJ2-3; D is possibly TRBD2 (6 bases). In germline, CDR1 is SGHNT, CDR2 YENEEA. The CDR3 has 16 residues. V was trimmed by 4 bases and J by 3 bases, leaving 17 bases between them. CDR3 nucleotides: TGTGCCAGCAGCTCGTGGAGGGGTGAAGATACAGATACGCAGTATTTT. As protein: CASSSWRGEDTDTQYF.

The rearrangement joins TRBV29-1 to TRBJ2-3, with D possibly matching TRBD1 (6 bases). From germline, CDR1 is SQVTM and CDR2 ANQGSEA. V gave up 8 bases and J gave up 2 bases, with 11 bases separating them. The CDR3 covers 12 residues. The CDR3 coding sequence is TGCAGCTCTGGACAGAACACAGATACGCAGTATTTT. Amino acid sequence: CSSGQNTDTQYF.

In nucleotides, the CDR3 is TGTGCCAGCTCACCACCGTCCTTGAGGTTGGAGGACACCGGGGAGCTGTTTTTT. This gives the protein CASSPPSLRLEDTGELFF. The J gene is TRBJ2-2, the V gene TRBV18; a weak D match, TRBD2 (5 bases). V lost 0 bases and J lost 3, with 17 bases in between. The CDR3 has 18 amino acids. In germline, CDR1 is KGHSH, CDR2 LQKENI.

This clonotype was counted many times. This rearrangement joins TRBV12-3 or TRBV12-4 to TRBJ1-2; unclear D gene. CDR3 length: 13 residues. V was clipped by 5 bases and J by 0 bases, with 7 bases between them. The CDR3 loop is CASSTTPNYGYTF. The CDR3 DNA reads TGTGCCAGCAGTACCACCCCTAACTATGGCTACACCTTC.

The sample holds a few counts of this clonotype. The rearrangement joins TRBV6-5 to TRBJ1-4; 11 nucleotides match TRBD1. The CDR3 runs 15 residues. Germline V CDR1 and CDR2: MNHEY, SVGAGI. After removal of 4 bases from V and 11 bases from J, the junction contained 9 bases not matched to a gene. The CDR3 DNA reads TGTGCCAGCAGTTCCTACGGACAGGGGGCGAATAAACTGTTTTTT. Amino acids: CASSSYGQGANKLFF.

The table lists this clonotype with many counts. The rearrangement joins TRBV2 to TRBJ1-5, with no clear D. V was shortened by 4 bases and J by 5 bases, with 12 bases between the two germline ends. The CDR3 has 14 amino acids. Germline lookup yields CDR1 SNHLY and CDR2 FYNNEI. In nucleotides, the CDR3 is TGTGCCAGCAGTGTACGGGCCGGAGATCAGCCCCAGCATTTT. Translation: CASSVRAGDQPQHF.

This clonotype was observed many times. The J gene is TRBJ2-3, the V gene TRBV4-2; 7 bases line up with TRBD2. The CDR3 is 14 residues long. The germline V gene encodes CDR1 LGHNA and CDR2 YNFKEQ. The V gene end was trimmed by 0 bases and the J gene end by 6 bases; junction bases not matched to a gene: 3. The CDR3 sequence is CASSQDRRGDTQYF. The CDR3 DNA follows: TGTGCCAGCAGCCAAGATCGGCGGGGGGATACGCAGTATTTT.

This sequence joins TRBV5-1 and TRBJ1-1; D might be TRBD1 (6 bases). Germline CDR1 is SGHRS and CDR2 is YFSETQ. The CDR3 runs 14 residues. V lost 2 bases, J lost 0 bases, and 8 bases lay in between. CDR3 sequence reads: CASSLRTVNTEAFF. The CDR3 nucleotides are TGCGCCAGCAGCTTAAGGACAGTGAACACTGAAGCTTTCTTT.

There are many counts of this clonotype. This rearrangement joins TRBV4-3 to TRBJ2-3; the D is unclear. Trimming took off 1 base at V and 4 bases at J, with 15 bases between the two ends. This CDR3 is built from 16 residues. Per the germline V gene, CDR1 is LGHNA and CDR2 is YSLEER. The chain's CDR3 is CASSQGHYSSPDTQYF. The CDR3 DNA is TGCGCCAGCAGCCAAGGGCATTACTCCAGCCCAGATACGCAGTATTTT.

This clonotype was recorded at least ten times. The V and J genes are TRBV7-6 and TRBJ2-1; D call uncertain. V lost 0 bases, J lost 8 bases, and 11 bases lay in between. CDR3 length: 14 amino acids. Germline V CDR1 and CDR2: SGHVS, FNYEAQ. The chain's CDR3 is CASSLASRYDEQFF. CDR3 DNA sequence: TGTGCCAGCAGCTTAGCGTCCCGGTATGATGAGCAGTTCTTC.

This clonotype was counted ten times or more. The chain is built from TRBV6-4 and TRBJ1-1; D gene unclear. This CDR3 comprises 14 residues. V dropped 2 bases and J dropped 0 bases, with 7 bases sitting between them. Germline loops: CDR1 MRHNA, CDR2 SNTAGT. The CDR3 nucleotides read TGTGCCAGCAGTGACACCTCCATGAACACTGAAGCTTTCTTT. This codes for CASSDTSMNTEAFF.

This clonotype was recorded at least ten times. The chain employs TRBV7-9 and TRBJ2-5, with TRBD1 identical over 8 bases. Trimming cost V 4 bases and J 1 base; bases outside gene matches: 5. Germline assignment: CDR1 SEHNR and CDR2 FQNEAQ (reference sequence). This CDR3 comprises 15 residues. The CDR3 sequence is CASSSDRVAQETQYF. CDR3 DNA: TGTGCCAGCAGCTCGGACAGGGTGGCCCAAGAGACCCAGTACTTC.

Ten or more counts support this clonotype. In DNA form, the CDR3 reads TGCGCCAGCAGCTTCGACAGATCAACTAATGAAAAACTGTTTTTT. Translated: CASSFDRSTNEKLFF. The chain joins TRBV5-1 to TRBJ1-4; a possible D gene is TRBD1 (5 bases). The CDR3 is 15 amino acids. Trimming stripped 2 bases from V and 0 bases from J, with 8 bases between. CDR1 SGHRS and CDR2 YFSETQ come from the germline V gene. Full variable domain (outside the CDR3, taken from reference TRBV5-1 and TRBJ1-4): KAGVTQTPRYLIKTRGQQVTLSCSPISGHRSVSWYQQTPGQGLQFLFEYFSETQRNKGNFPGRFSGRQFSNSRSEMNVSTLELGDSALYLCASSFDRSTNEKLFFGSGTQLSVL.

The chain combines TRBV5-5 with TRBJ2-3; D is possibly TRBD1 (6 bases). The CDR3 is 17 residues long. Per germline, CDR1 SGHKS and CDR2 YYEKEE (reference sequence). The germline V and J ends were trimmed by 2 bases and 0 bases, with 16 bases remaining between them. CDR3 in amino acids: CASSFGPRQASTDTQYF. The DNA for the CDR3 is TGTGCCAGCAGCTTTGGGCCAAGACAGGCGAGCACAGATACGCAGTATTTT.

This clonotype occurred a few times. This sequence joins TRBV5-1 and TRBJ2-5; 8 bases line up with TRBD1. The J segment lost 4 bases and the V segment lost 0 bases, leaving 2 bases of the junction unmatched. CDR3 length equals 14 residues. Germline CDR1 reads SGHRS; CDR2 reads YFSETQ. The CDR3 sequence: CASSLATGGETQYF. CDR3 DNA: TGCGCCAGCAGCTTGGCTACAGGGGGAGAGACCCAGTACTTC.

This clonotype has ten or more counts. V gene TRBV5-1 combines with J gene TRBJ2-1; D might be TRBD2 (6 bases). Trimming cost V 1 base and J 3 bases, with 14 bases left between them. The germline gives CDR1 SGHRS, CDR2 YFSETQ. The CDR3 spans 16 residues. CDR3 loop: CASSLFPRGNYNEQFF. CDR3 nucleotide sequence: TGCGCCAGCAGCTTGTTCCCCCGGGGGAACTACAATGAGCAGTTCTTC.

This clonotype occurred many times. The V call is TRBV7-2, the J call TRBJ1-1; D remains unclear. The CDR3 has 15 residues. Per the germline V gene, CDR1 is SGHTA and CDR2 is FQGNSA. The V gene lost 4 bases and the J gene lost 6 bases, with 18 bases spanning the gap. In nucleotides, the CDR3 is TGTGCCAGCAGCTCTCTGGGCGGGGTGGGGTCTGAAGCTTTCTTT. This gives the protein CASSSLGGVGSEAFF. The variable domain in full, completed from reference TRBV7-2 and TRBJ1-1, reads GAGVSQSPSNKVTEKGKDVELRCDPISGHTALYWYRQSLGQGLEFLIYFQGNSAPDKSGLPSDRFSAERTGGSVSTLTIQRTQQEDSAVYLCASSSLGGVGSEAFFGQGTRLTVV.

The chain uses TRBV4-2 and TRBJ2-6, with D unresolved. The CDR3 spans 16 residues. V lost 1 base and J lost 2, with 9 bases in between. Germline V CDR1 and CDR2: LGHNA, YNFKEQ. CDR3 sequence reads: CASSQVETTGANVLTF. The CDR3 DNA reads TGTGCCAGCAGCCAAGTGGAGACCACTGGGGCCAACGTCCTGACTTTC.

Ten or more counts support this clonotype. The chain is built from TRBV7-2 and TRBJ1-1; D is perhaps TRBD1 (5 bases). The CDR3 is made up of 13 amino acids. Trimming removed 1 base from V and 6 bases from J, with 9 bases in between. The germline CDR1 and CDR2 sequences are SGHTA and FQGNSA. CDR3: CASSLVRGAEAFF. In DNA form, the CDR3 reads TGTGCCAGCAGCTTAGTTAGGGGCGCTGAAGCTTTCTTT.